The clone carrying this T cell receptor (beta chain) came up a few times. Its specificity is unknown. This entry is derived from a study of blood T cells in healthy people across ages. Germline-derived CDR1 and CDR2 are MNHNY and SVGAGI (reference sequence). The V and J ends lost 6 bases and 2 bases respectively, with 17 bases between them. CDR3 length: 16 residues. Combining a sample-barcoded 5' primer with a J-beta primer mix, a second PCR ran for roughly 7 to 12 cycles. Every sample returned 2.5 million or more CDR3-containing paired-end reads. A single record per CDR3 protein comes from TCRdb applying MiXCR to the 5' RACE reads. The table shows approximately 810,000 distinct CDR3 sequences, with more than 25% occurring only once. Overall study findings and caveats: Estimated diversity that came from one million T cells was considered an underestimate. Without sorted subsets, naive and antigen-experienced compartments could not be conclusively compared.

The J gene is TRBJ2-1, the V gene TRBV6-6; tentative D call: TRBD2 (7 bases). This clonotype originated in a woman older than 75 in good health. Input material: blood. CDR3: CASRPYRGGAYNEQFF. In DNA form, the CDR3 reads TGTGCCAGCAGACCCTACAGAGGGGGGGCCTACAATGAGCAGTTCTTC.